This entry describes one TCR beta chain. Its specificity is unknown. The CDR3 is made up of 13 amino acids. Time point of the sample: 20-29 weeks after completion of therapy. The source of the sample is a study of T cell therapy after organ transplantation. Findings and limits, study-wide: Antirejection and antiviral medication effects could not be assessed.

Using immunoSEQ multiplex PCR, the repertoire was profiled, and TCRdb retains in-frame clones only, with some absent. The profile covers 15,000 or so clones, with approximately 83% appearing a single time and roughly 30% taken by the ten largest. Here the sequenced sample was CD8+ T cells from blood, taken after autologous CMV-specific T cell therapy. The chain uses TRBV1 and TRBJ2-5; the table names TRBD1, a call not compared with the DNA. TRBV1 is annotated as a pseudogene. The sequence was collected from a human patient who had received a solid organ transplant and had CMV disease. The graft donor may have given rise to some T cells. The CDR3 bases are TGCACCAGCAGCCCCCGTTTAGGGGGGACCCAGTACTTC. Amino acid sequence: CTSSPRLGGTQYF.